This T cell receptor beta chain came from a study of spatial heterogeneity in lung cancer. For the study at large: Sequencing consistently turned up more beta-chain sequences than alpha-chain sequences.

Germline V lookup: CDR1 MNHNS, CDR2 SASEGT. The V gene lost 5 bases and the J gene lost 1 base, with 5 bases spanning the gap. The CDR3 runs 12 residues. Time point of the sample: sample taken at primary tumor resection. Sequencing of whole RNA from tumor, nontumor lung or frozen PBMC involved no sorting. Samples came from around 70 TRACERx patients with untreated early-stage lung cancer. Worth noting for this clonotype: Its specificity is not known.

Carried by each TCR cDNA molecule was a unique molecular identifier. TCRdb re-analysed the 5' RACE reads in MiXCR, keeping a single row per CDR3 protein. The table records roughly 48,000 distinct CDR3 sequences, approximately 5.7% of them present only once. Study results and caveats: Ubiquitous expanded tumor TCRs appeared in blood more at resection than follow-up.

This TCR was recovered from a male donor with early-stage non-small cell lung cancer. The V gene is TRBV6-1, the J gene TRBJ2-5, with D uncertain. This specimen consisted of PBMCs, obtained at surgery. CDR3 in amino acids: CASSTLQETQYF. The CDR3 DNA follows: TGTGCCAGCAGTACGCTCCAAGAGACCCAGTACTTC.